This T cell receptor (beta chain) comes out of a study of OX40 agonist ivuxolimab in advanced cancers. Whole-study context: An agonistic human IgG2 monoclonal antibody against OX40 (CD134) was given. Dose-escalation patients had hepatocellular carcinoma, melanoma, renal cell or head and neck cancer. Patients were infused with ivuxolimab every 2 weeks at 0.01 to 10 mg/kg.

Trimming removed 8 bases from V and 4 bases from J, with 6 bases in between. CDR1 is MNHEY and CDR2 is SVGAGI in the germline V gene. The CDR3 is 11 amino acids. At cycle 4 day 1, cycle 7 day 1, and baseline, blood was sampled. Clones were sequenced by immunoSEQ multiplex PCR, and TCRdb holds only the in-frame ones, with some missing. Here the sample spans roughly 70,000 clones, 80% to 90% being singletons. The source is an adult with an advanced solid tumor such as melanoma, head and neck, liver or kidney cancer. The chain recombines TRBV6-5 with TRBJ1-5; no clear D gene. This specimen consisted of CD4+ or CD8+ T cells sorted from blood, obtained in a trial of the OX40 agonist ivuxolimab. CDR3 coding DNA: TGTGCCAGCGGGATTAATCAGCCCCAGCATTTT. Its protein product is CASGINQPQHF.